This T cell receptor beta chain comes out of a study of the immune and genomic landscape of osteosarcoma. Study context: Patients had high-grade osteosarcoma, aged about 5-81 at diagnosis. Localized disease at presentation in less than 85%; more than 55% were male. Study-wide points: Five repertoires, each under 100 clonotypes, were dominated by one hyperexpanded clone. Clonality was benchmarked against external normal skin and healthy blood data.

A word on this clone: Its antigen is unknown.

CDR1 and CDR2 from the germline V gene are SGHAT and FQNNGV. The CDR3 extends over 18 amino acids. With 1 base clipped from V and 4 bases from J, the junction kept 3 bases outside the gene matches. The method was immunoSEQ multiplex PCR; TCRdb's version includes in-frame clones alone and lacks a portion of them. This sample has roughly 2,800 clones; roughly 80% occur once, and the top ten carry about 9.6%. The clonotype originates from a woman aged 18 to 35 with osteosarcoma. The material sequenced was metastatic tumor tissue from the lung. The rearrangement joins TRBV11-2 to TRBJ2-2, with 16 nucleotides matching TRBD2. The CDR3 region is CASSLVGLAGGLTGELFF. CDR3 nucleotides: TGTGCCAGCAGCTTAGTGGGACTAGCGGGGGGGCTCACCGGGGAGCTGTTTTTT.